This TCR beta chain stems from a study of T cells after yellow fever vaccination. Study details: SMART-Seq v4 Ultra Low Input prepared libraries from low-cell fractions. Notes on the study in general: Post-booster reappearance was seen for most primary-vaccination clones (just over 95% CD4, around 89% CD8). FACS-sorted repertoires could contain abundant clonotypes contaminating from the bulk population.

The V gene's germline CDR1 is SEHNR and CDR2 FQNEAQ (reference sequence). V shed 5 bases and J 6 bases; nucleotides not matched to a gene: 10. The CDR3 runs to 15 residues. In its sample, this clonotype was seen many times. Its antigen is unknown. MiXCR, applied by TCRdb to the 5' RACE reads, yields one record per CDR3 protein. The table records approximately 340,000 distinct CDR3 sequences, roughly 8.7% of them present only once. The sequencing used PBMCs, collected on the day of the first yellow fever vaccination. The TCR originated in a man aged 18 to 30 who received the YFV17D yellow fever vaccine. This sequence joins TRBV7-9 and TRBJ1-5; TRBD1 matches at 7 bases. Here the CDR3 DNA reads TGTGCCAGCAGCCCCGGACAGGCTGGTAGTCAGCCCCAGCATTTT. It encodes CASSPGQAGSQPQHF.